These 14 T cell receptor beta chains originate from one sample sequenced in a study of T cells in Graves' hyperthyroidism and ophthalmopathy. RNA transcripts provided the source from which TCR beta CDR3 regions were amplified. Primed by the HTBI set, a first-round RT-PCR was run on the TCR CDR3. TCRdb used MiXCR to reprocess the multiplex PCR reads, holding one entry per CDR3 protein. This sample has around 350,000 distinct CDR3 sequences, with about 12% found just once. Sequencing input: blood. These receptors originate from a woman younger than 35 with Graves' hyperthyroidism.

This clonotype was seen many times. V usage is TRBV9 and J usage is TRBJ1-1; 8 positions agree with TRBD1. Trimming cost V 0 bases and J 5 bases; bases outside gene matches: 12. Looked up from germline, CDR1 is SGDLS and CDR2 is YYNGEE. This CDR3 has 17 residues. CDR3 protein: CASSVGSRGRGRTEAFF. The DNA of the CDR3 is TGTGCCAGCAGCGTAGGGTCCAGGGGGCGAGGTCGGACTGAAGCTTTCTTT.

This clonotype was counted at least ten times. The rearrangement joins TRBV12-3 or TRBV12-4 to TRBJ1-1; D is unresolved. The CDR3 runs to 17 residues. V gave up 3 bases and J gave up 0 bases, with 17 bases separating them. The CDR3 DNA is TGTGCCAGCAGTTTCCTCTTGGGTGGACGGATGAACACTGAAGCTTTCTTT. It is translated as CASSFLLGGRMNTEAFF.

This clonotype was seen at least ten times. The CDR3 spells CSLMDKLSGNTIYF. The CDR3 DNA sequence: TGCAGTTTGATGGACAAACTCTCTGGAAACACCATATATTTT. The chain has TRBV20-1 and TRBJ1-3; TRBD1 is a possible D gene (5 bases). The CDR3 spans 14 residues. Germline assignment: CDR1 DFQATT and CDR2 SNEGSKA (reference sequence). V was shortened by 8 bases and J by 0 bases, with 14 bases between the two germline ends.

In its sample, this clonotype was seen many times. The chain employs TRBV28 and TRBJ2-5; either TRBD1 or TRBD2 may supply D (6 bases each). Germline V gives CDR1 MDHEN, CDR2 SYDVKM. Trimming left V 5 bases short and J 1 base short, with 11 bases between. The CDR3 consists of 14 residues. The CDR3 DNA reads as TGTGCCAGCAGTGAGGGGGGTCTCCAAGAGACCCAGTACTTC. Encoded protein: CASSEGGLQETQYF.

This chain uses TRBV28 with TRBJ1-3, with 8 bases that match TRBD1. The CDR3 has 14 amino acids. V shed 6 bases, J shed 2 bases, and the junction held 3 bases outside the gene matches. Germline V lookup: CDR1 MDHEN, CDR2 SYDVKM. This chain's CDR3 is CASRTGAAGNTIYF. The CDR3 DNA is TGTGCCAGCAGGACAGGGGCGGCTGGAAACACCATATATTTT.

This clonotype was picked up many times. The J gene is TRBJ2-1, the V gene TRBV19; 9 bases are a match to TRBD2. Germline values: CDR1 LNHDA, CDR2 SQIVND (reference sequence). The junction had 12 bases not matched to a gene; V was cut back by 3 bases and J by 3 bases. The CDR3 has 18 amino acids. DNA of the CDR3: TGTGCCAGTAGTATGGAAGTGGTAGCGGGAGTGGTCTACAATGAGCAGTTCTTC. Translated: CASSMEVVAGVVYNEQFF.

This clonotype was counted at least ten times. This chain joins TRBV6-1 and TRBJ1-1; unclear D gene. Germline CDR1 is MNHNS and CDR2 is SASEGT. The CDR3 length is 14 residues. V was trimmed by 7 bases and J by 4 bases, leaving 16 bases between them. CDR3 nucleotides: TGTGCCAGCAACAAAGGGCATCGGGGCACTGAAGCTTTCTTT. Its protein product is CASNKGHRGTEAFF.

This clonotype was picked up many times. V usage is TRBV6-6 and J usage is TRBJ2-3; D is perhaps TRBD2 (6 bases). The germline V gene encodes CDR1 MNHNY and CDR2 SVGAGI (reference sequence). Trimming stripped 0 bases from V and 1 base from J, with 14 bases between. The CDR3 totals 17 residues. The CDR3: CASSYSRGPSGTDTQYF. CDR3 coding DNA: TGTGCCAGCAGTTACTCGAGGGGCCCTAGCGGCACAGATACGCAGTATTTT.

The chain links TRBV18 to TRBJ2-4, with 8 bases fitting TRBD1. Unmatched junction bases numbered 7, after V lost 0 bases and J lost 6 bases. Germline values: CDR1 KGHSH, CDR2 LQKENI. The CDR3 contains 16 residues. The CDR3 DNA follows: TGTGCCAGCTCACCACCCCAGGGGGCTTTCGTAAACATTCAGTACTTC. Residues: CASSPPQGAFVNIQYF.

This clonotype was detected many times. The chain has TRBV29-1 and TRBJ1-1; no reliable D call. CDR1 SQVTM and CDR2 ANQGSEA come from the germline V gene. The V end was cut by 4 bases, the J end by 1 base, with 7 bases between. The CDR3 runs 12 residues. This CDR3 reads CSVGSRNTEAFF. In DNA, the CDR3 is TGCAGCGTTGGTAGCAGGAACACTGAAGCTTTCTTT.

This clonotype was recorded at least ten times. The chain has TRBV7-3 and TRBJ1-1, with TRBD1 as a possible D gene (6 bases). The CDR3 has 15 amino acids. Trimming took 5 bases from V and 1 from J, leaving 14 bases between them. Germline CDR1 and CDR2: SGHTA and FQGTGA. CDR3 loop: CASSLYGGPNTEAFF. The CDR3 DNA sequence: TGTGCCAGCAGCCTATACGGGGGGCCGAACACTGAAGCTTTCTTT.

V gene TRBV19 combines with J gene TRBJ1-1; the D gene is possibly TRBD1 (5 bases). V lost 2 bases, J lost 0 bases, and 13 bases lay in between. This CDR3 has 16 amino acids. Germline-derived CDR1 and CDR2 are LNHDA and SQIVND (reference sequence). DNA of the CDR3: TGTGCCAGTAGTATACGGCAGGGCCCCATGAACACTGAAGCTTTCTTT. It is translated as CASSIRQGPMNTEAFF.

The chain is built from TRBV5-1 and TRBJ1-2; no reliable D call. Germline CDR1 is SGHRS and CDR2 is YFSETQ. V was trimmed by 4 bases and J by 6 bases, leaving 13 bases between them. The CDR3 spans 13 residues. CDR3 sequence reads: CASSPPSSDGYTF. The DNA for the CDR3 is TGCGCCAGCAGCCCCCCCTCAAGTGATGGCTACACCTTC. Variable domain in full (rest from reference TRBV5-1 and TRBJ1-2): KAGVTQTPRYLIKTRGQQVTLSCSPISGHRSVSWYQQTPGQGLQFLFEYFSETQRNKGNFPGRFSGRQFSNSRSEMNVSTLELGDSALYLCASSPPSSDGYTFGSGTRLTVV.

The V call is TRBV7-2, the J call TRBJ1-6, with D maybe TRBD1 (5 bases). The CDR3 contains 15 residues. Germline V CDR1 and CDR2: SGHTA, FQGNSA. Trimming removed 5 bases from V and 5 bases from J, with 13 bases in between. This chain's CDR3 is CASSVGTANNSPLHF. As DNA, the CDR3 is TGTGCCAGCAGCGTAGGGACGGCCAATAATTCACCCCTCCACTTT.